Shown below are 26 T cell receptor beta chains from a single sample sequenced in a study of T cells in Graves' hyperthyroidism and ophthalmopathy. The source material, RNA transcripts, was used to amplify TCR beta CDR3 regions. The primer set for the first-round RT-PCR of the TCR CDR3 was HTBI. TCRdb re-called the multiplex PCR reads through MiXCR, storing one row per CDR3 protein. Of more than 300,000 distinct CDR3 sequences in the sample, less than 20% are singletons; the top ten hold 35% to 50%. Sample: blood. The source is a man aged 18 to 29 with Graves' ophthalmopathy.

This clonotype was counted many times. The gene calls are TRBV6-2 or TRBV6-3 and TRBJ1-5; 7 bases fit TRBD1. CDR1 is MNHEY and CDR2 is SVGEGT in the germline V gene. V trimming: 2 bases; J trimming: 5 bases; junction bases outside the gene matches: 6. The CDR3 has 15 residues. CDR3 protein: CASSYDGTAHQPQHF. The CDR3 nucleotides read TGTGCCAGCAGTTACGATGGGACAGCACATCAGCCCCAGCATTTT.

This clonotype turned up a few times. This chain connects TRBV19 to TRBJ1-2; D may be TRBD1 (5 bases). Germline CDR1 reads LNHDA; CDR2 reads SQIVND (reference sequence). The CDR3 is 12 amino acids. Deletions cut 5 bases from V and 7 bases from J, with 11 bases between. CDR3 DNA sequence: TGTGCCAGTAGTCCACAGGAGGCTGGCTACACCTTC. Its protein is CASSPQEAGYTF.

This clonotype was recorded a few times. The chain is built from TRBV19 and TRBJ2-1; D is undetermined. V was shortened by 3 bases and J by 3 bases, with 6 bases between the two germline ends. The CDR3 contains 13 residues. CDR1 and CDR2 from the germline V gene are LNHDA and SQIVND (reference sequence). The CDR3 region has the DNA TGTGCCAGTAGTATGACTGGCTACAATGAGCAGTTCTTC. Amino acids: CASSMTGYNEQFF.

This clonotype was detected only a few times. The gene calls are TRBV5-4 and TRBJ1-5; D is uncertain. This CDR3 comprises 16 residues. Germline CDR1 and CDR2: SGHNT and YYREEE (reference sequence). Trimming pared 0 bases from V and 2 bases from J, leaving 12 bases between. The CDR3 here is CASSLAAGDGNQPQHF. The CDR3 region has the DNA TGTGCCAGCAGCTTGGCCGCGGGAGACGGCAATCAGCCCCAGCATTTT.

This clonotype was observed at least ten times. J is TRBJ1-1 and V is TRBV7-9; TRBD1 agrees at 7 bases. Germline CDR1 is SEHNR and CDR2 is FQNEAQ (reference sequence). The CDR3 is 15 amino acids. With 7 bases clipped from V and 4 bases from J, the junction kept 12 bases outside the gene matches. The CDR3 region is CASILGQGEVTEAFF. CDR3 DNA sequence: TGTGCCAGCATCCTCGGGCAGGGGGAGGTCACTGAAGCTTTCTTT.

This clonotype has more than one count but fewer than ten. The chain employs TRBV12-3 or TRBV12-4 and TRBJ1-5; D possibly corresponds to TRBD1 (6 bases). V gave up 6 bases and J gave up 9 bases, with 18 bases separating them. The CDR3 loop spans 14 amino acids. The CDR3 nucleotides read TGTGCCAGCAGCAAGGGGGGGCACTCCGGGCCCCAGCATTTT. As protein: CASSKGGHSGPQHF.

This clonotype occurred a few times. The chain recombines TRBV18 with TRBJ1-1, with 10 bases matching TRBD1. Trimming removed 8 bases from V and 0 bases from J; junction bases left unmatched: 9. CDR3 length equals 16 residues. Germline V gene sequence: CDR1 KGHSH, CDR2 LQKENI. For the CDR3, the DNA is TGTGCCAGCCACGGGGGACAGGGGTCCATGAACACTGAAGCTTTCTTT. It yields the protein CASHGGQGSMNTEAFF.

This clonotype was seen repeatedly, ten times or more. This chain connects TRBV12-3 or TRBV12-4 to TRBJ1-2, with D tentatively TRBD1 (5 bases). This CDR3 has 15 amino acids. Trimming removed 1 base from V and 3 bases from J, with 12 bases in between. The CDR3 is CASSLEPGAYYGYTF. The CDR3 nucleotides are TGTGCCAGCAGTTTAGAGCCCGGGGCGTACTATGGCTACACCTTC.

This clonotype has only a few counts. This chain links TRBV11-2 with TRBJ2-6, with D possibly matching TRBD1 (6 bases). The CDR3 sequence is 17 residues long. Germline V CDR1 and CDR2: SGHAT, FQNNGV. V was pared by 2 bases and J by 0 bases, with 11 bases between. The CDR3 loop reads CASSLFPGDSGANVLTF. CDR3 in DNA: TGTGCCAGCAGCTTATTTCCAGGGGACTCTGGGGCCAACGTCCTGACTTTC.

This clonotype was seen ten or more times. The chain recombines TRBV20-1 with TRBJ2-7; 9 positions agree with TRBD1. V lost 6 bases to trimming and J lost 5 bases; unmatched junction nucleotides: 11. CDR3 size: 14 residues. CDR1 and CDR2 from the germline V gene are DFQATT and SNEGSKA (reference sequence). DNA for the CDR3: TGCAGTGCCCCTAGGACAGGGGAGGACCACGAGCAGTACTTC. Translated: CSAPRTGEDHEQYF.

Ten or more counts support this clonotype. The chain combines TRBV5-1 with TRBJ2-1; D might be TRBD2 (6 bases). The germline CDR1 and CDR2 sequences are SGHRS and YFSETQ. The ends were cut back, 1 base at V and 6 bases at J, with 23 bases in the middle. The CDR3 is made up of 18 amino acids. This CDR3 reads CASSLSLIGGVPLNEQFF. The DNA for the CDR3 is TGCGCCAGCAGCTTGTCCCTAATAGGCGGGGTACCACTCAATGAGCAGTTCTTC.

The table lists this clonotype with a few counts. The CDR3 bases are TGTGCCAGCAGCCATGGTGGTCAGCCCCAGCATTTT. Residues: CASSHGGQPQHF. The rearrangement links TRBV7-9 to TRBJ1-5; D is unresolved. Trimming took off 5 bases at V and 6 bases at J, with 8 bases between the two ends. Germline V gives CDR1 SEHNR, CDR2 FQNEAQ (reference sequence). The CDR3 totals 12 residues.

This clonotype was recorded at least ten times. This chain links TRBV12-3 or TRBV12-4 with TRBJ2-5, with a weak D call TRBD2 (5 bases). The CDR3 totals 13 residues. The ends were cut back, 3 bases at V and 4 bases at J, with 9 bases in the middle. In DNA form, the CDR3 reads TGTGCCAGCAGTTTTGGCGCGGGAGAGACCCAGTACTTC. This encodes CASSFGAGETQYF.

Many counts were recorded for this clonotype. The chain carries TRBV28 and TRBJ1-2, with a possible D match to TRBD1 (5 bases). Germline loops: CDR1 MDHEN, CDR2 SYDVKM. This CDR3 region has 12 residues. The V gene lost 6 bases and the J gene lost 4 bases, with 9 bases spanning the gap. CDR3 nucleotides: TGTGCCAGCAGGACCGACAGCTATGGCTACACCTTC. This translates into CASRTDSYGYTF.

As to this clonotype: A read error may explain this, as a much larger clone is one base away. This likely comes from a read error, as the CDR3 has no conserved phenylalanine or tryptophan at its end. CDR3 nucleotides: TGTGCCAGCAGCCAAGCTCCCAGGGCAGGGGCTGGCTACACCCTC. Its translation: CASSQAPRAGAGYTL. The rearrangement joins TRBV3-1 to TRBJ1-2, with D perhaps TRBD1 (6 bases). CDR3 length: 15 residues. Germline V CDR1 and CDR2: LGHDT, YNNKEL (reference sequence). The V end lost 1 base, the J end lost 7 bases, and 16 bases lay between the germline ends.

This clonotype was counted between two and nine times. The V call is TRBV20-1, the J call TRBJ2-7, with D unclear. From germline, CDR1 is DFQATT and CDR2 SNEGSKA (reference sequence). Trimming took 0 bases from V and 0 from J, leaving 6 bases between them. The length of the CDR3 is 13 residues. The CDR3 is CSARDSSSYEQYF. In nucleotides, the CDR3 is TGCAGTGCTAGAGATAGCTCCTCCTACGAGCAGTACTTC.

This clonotype was seen at least ten times. The genes are TRBV2 and TRBJ2-2; the D call may be TRBD1 or TRBD2 (6 bases each). This CDR3 is built from 15 residues. V was trimmed by 7 bases and J by 4 bases, leaving 16 bases between them. In germline, CDR1 is SNHLY, CDR2 FYNNEI. In nucleotides, the CDR3 is TGTGCCAGCAACCCCTCCGGGGGCCGCACCGGGGAGCTGTTTTTT. It is translated as CASNPSGGRTGELFF.

This clonotype was found many times. The chain links TRBV20-1 to TRBJ2-1, with a weak D call TRBD2 (5 bases). V was clipped by 7 bases and J by 0 bases, with 19 bases between them. Germline CDR1 and CDR2: DFQATT and SNEGSKA (reference sequence). The length of the CDR3 is 16 residues. The CDR3 spells CSVTPPDSSSYNEQFF. The CDR3 DNA reads as TGCAGTGTCACACCCCCGGACTCGAGCTCCTACAATGAGCAGTTCTTC.

The sample holds many counts of this clonotype. This chain joins TRBV12-3 or TRBV12-4 and TRBJ2-3; TRBD1 matches at 7 bases. The CDR3 length is 15 residues. V shed 8 bases and J 0 bases; nucleotides not matched to a gene: 8. The CDR3 nucleotides read TGTGCCAGCGGAGGACAGGCGACGAGCACAGATACGCAGTATTTT. The encoded protein is CASGGQATSTDTQYF.

The table lists this clonotype with a count of one. The V and J genes are TRBV28 and TRBJ2-7; D is perhaps TRBD2 (5 bases). The CDR3 is 13 residues long. The germline V gene has CDR1 MDHEN and CDR2 SYDVKM. The V gene lost 5 bases and the J gene lost 2 bases, with 10 bases spanning the gap. The CDR3 bases are TGTGCCAGCAGTACCGACTACCCCTACGAGCAGTACTTC. Translated, it gives CASSTDYPYEQYF.

This clonotype was counted ten times or more. The chain couples TRBV7-7 to TRBJ2-3; the D gene could be TRBD1 or TRBD2 (5 bases each). The CDR3 is 15 residues long. V gave up 5 bases and J gave up 2 bases, with 14 bases separating them. Germline V gives CDR1 SSHAT, CDR2 FNYEAQ (reference sequence). For the CDR3, the DNA is TGTGCCAGCAGCCGGGACCTAGGGAACACAGATACGCAGTATTTT. Translated, it gives CASSRDLGNTDTQYF.

V gene TRBV20-1 combines with J gene TRBJ1-5; no clear D. This CDR3 spans 13 amino acids. V was shortened by 4 bases and J by 4 bases, with 11 bases between the two germline ends. CDR1 is DFQATT and CDR2 is SNEGSKA in the germline V gene (reference sequence). CDR3 region: CSANQYTNQPQHF. DNA of the CDR3: TGCAGTGCTAATCAGTACACAAATCAGCCCCAGCATTTT.

This clonotype was counted ten times or more. The rearrangement links TRBV5-1 to TRBJ2-5; the match to TRBD2 covers 12 bases. With 1 base clipped from V and 4 bases from J, the junction kept 8 bases outside the gene matches. This CDR3 is 17 amino acids long. CDR1 SGHRS and CDR2 YFSETQ come from the germline V gene. The CDR3, as DNA: TGCGCCAGCAGCTTGACTAGCGGGGGGAGTTCTGGAGAGACCCAGTACTTC. Its translation: CASSLTSGGSSGETQYF.

This clonotype was detected ten times or more. The V gene is TRBV7-3, the J gene TRBJ1-4; 11 bases align to TRBD1. The trim removed 5 bases at V and 8 bases at J, leaving 7 bases unmatched. This CDR3 has 15 amino acids. Germline CDR1 reads SGHTA; CDR2 reads FQGTGA. This CDR3 is CASSNTGTGGEKLFF. In DNA form, the CDR3 reads TGTGCCAGCAGCAATACCGGGACAGGGGGAGAAAAACTGTTTTTT.

This clonotype came up many times. This chain links TRBV7-3 with TRBJ1-1; D gene unclear. V was shortened by 1 base and J by 11 bases, with 5 bases between the two germline ends. This CDR3 has 10 amino acids. The V gene's germline CDR1 is SGHTA and CDR2 FQGTGA. The CDR3: CASSLMGAFF. CDR3 DNA: TGTGCCAGCAGCTTAATGGGTGCTTTCTTT. The variable domain in full, completed from reference TRBV7-3 and TRBJ1-1, reads GAGVSQTPSNKVTEKGKYVELRCDPISGHTALYWYRQSLGQGPEFLIYFQGTGAADDSGLPNDRFFAVRPEGSVSTLKIQRTERGDSAVYLCASSLMGAFFGQGTRLTVV.

The table lists this clonotype with a few counts. The V call is TRBV12-3 or TRBV12-4, the J call TRBJ2-1; no firm D call. Between the trimmed V and J ends, which lost 6 bases and 7 bases, there was a span of 10 bases. The CDR3 runs 12 residues. The CDR3 sequence is CASSSDSNEQFF. DNA for the CDR3: TGTGCCAGCAGCAGTGATTCAAATGAGCAGTTCTTC.